This is a list of T cell receptor beta chains from one sample in a study of CD8 T cells in ankylosing spondylitis. MiXCR was run by TCRdb on the 5' RACE reads, yielding one entry per CDR3 protein. The sample includes 5,000 or so distinct CDR3 sequences, around 1.9% of them seen just once. The sample was blood, either unsorted or a sorted T cell fraction (not recorded which). The receptors here all came from a male donor with ankylosing spondylitis or in good health (not recorded which). Each CDR3 is given with its conserved first and last residue. Fields, in order: CDR3 DNA, CDR3 protein, D gene, clone size, J gene, V gene. D genes are given only for firm matches. Only part of the rows carry a size: once, few, many, or a class if the clone is expanded.

TGTGCCAGCAGCGTAGTAGGGGGCTCCTACAATGAGCAGTTCTTC,CASSVVGGSYNEQFF,NA,many,TRBJ2-1,TRBV9
TGTGCCAGCAGCGGAAGGGACTACAGTTACGAGCAGTACTTC,CASSGRDYSYEQYF,TRBD2,many,TRBJ2-7,TRBV9
TGTGCCAGCAGCGTAGATGGAGGGGATACGCAGTATTTT,CASSVDGGDTQYF,NA,medium-sized,TRBJ2-3,TRBV9
TGTGCCAGCAGCGCAGGATCGGGTCGGGGGCATGAAAAACTGTTTTTT,CASSAGSGRGHEKLFF,NA,NA,TRBJ1-4,TRBV9
TGTGCCAGCAGCTTGTTTTCTAGCGGGAGGGCCGATGAGCAGTTCTTC,CASSLFSSGRADEQFF,TRBD2,many,TRBJ2-1,TRBV9
TGTGCCAGCAGCGGACCCGGTGAGCAGTACTTC,CASSGPGEQYF,NA,medium-sized,TRBJ2-7,TRBV9
TGTGCCAGCAGCGTATGGGGGGAGCCTTCCTACGAGCAGTACTTC,CASSVWGEPSYEQYF,NA,medium-sized,TRBJ2-7,TRBV9
TGTGCCAGCAGCGCCCTAGCGGGGTCCTACAATGAGCAGTTCTTC,CASSALAGSYNEQFF,TRBD2,many,TRBJ2-1,TRBV9
TGTGCCAGCAACCCCTCAGGGGGGTACGAGCAGTACTTC,CASNPSGGYEQYF,NA,many,TRBJ2-7,TRBV9
TGTGCCAGCAGCGTAGGACTAGATGAGCAGTTCTTC,CASSVGLDEQFF,NA,medium-sized,TRBJ2-1,TRBV9
TGTGCCAGCAGCTCCCCGACTAGCGAGAGCACAGATACGCAGTATTTT,CASSSPTSESTDTQYF,TRBD2,many,TRBJ2-3,TRBV9
TGTGCCAGCAGCGTAGGTGCGGGAGAAGGTTGGGAGCTGTTTTTT,CASSVGAGEGWELFF,TRBD2,medium-sized,TRBJ2-2,TRBV9
TGTGCCAGCAGAGGGGGGGGCCCTTACACCGGGGAGCTGTTTTTT,CASRGGGPYTGELFF,NA,medium-sized,TRBJ2-2,TRBV9
TGTGCCAGCAGCTCATCGCTAGAGTCCTACAATGAGCAGTTCTTC,CASSSSLESYNEQFF,NA,many,TRBJ2-1,TRBV9
TGTGCCAGCAGCCCCCCAGTAGGACAGGGAGCACGCGAGCAGTACTTC,CASSPPVGQGAREQYF,TRBD1,many,TRBJ2-7,TRBV9
TGTGCCAGCAGCGTAACATCTCATGAGCAGTTCTTC,CASSVTSHEQFF,NA,NA,TRBJ2-1,TRBV9
TGTGCCAGCAGCCCCACGACAGGGTTTGAGCAGTACTTC,CASSPTTGFEQYF,TRBD1,many,TRBJ2-7,TRBV9
TGTGCCAGCAGCGTAGGCGGGAGAGGCTACAATGAGCAGTTCTTC,CASSVGGRGYNEQFF,TRBD2,many,TRBJ2-1,TRBV9
TGTGCCAGCAGCGTAGAAGGTAGCGTGGGCTACAATGAGCAGTTCTTC,CASSVEGSVGYNEQFF,NA,many,TRBJ2-1,TRBV9
TGTGCCAGCAGCGTAATAGAGGTGGGCGAGCAGTACTTC,CASSVIEVGEQYF,NA,medium-sized,TRBJ2-7,TRBV9
TGTGCCAGCAGCTCCTCGGGTCTAGCGGGAGTCCAAGAGACCCAGTACTTC,CASSSSGLAGVQETQYF,TRBD2,many,TRBJ2-5,TRBV9
TGTGCCAGCAGCCTCGGGACTAGCGGGAGTGGTGAGCAGTTCTTC,CASSLGTSGSGEQFF,TRBD2,many,TRBJ2-1,TRBV9
TGTGCCAGCAGACCCGGGACAGGGGCCACCGGGGAGCTGTTTTTT,CASRPGTGATGELFF,TRBD1,many,TRBJ2-2,TRBV9
TGTGCCAGCAGCGGCAGGGGGGGCCCAGGGTTCACCGGGGAGCTGTTTTTT,CASSGRGGPGFTGELFF,NA,many,TRBJ2-2,TRBV9
TGTGCCAGCAGCGTAGTAGTCGGAGCAGGGGATACGCAGTATTTT,CASSVVVGAGDTQYF,NA,many,TRBJ2-3,TRBV9
TGTGCCAGCAGCGGCCCCGGTGGGATACGAGATACGCAGTATTTT,CASSGPGGIRDTQYF,NA,large,TRBJ2-3,TRBV9
TGTGCCAGCAGCGTATCCGCAGCCTCTGAGCAGTACTTC,CASSVSAASEQYF,NA,medium-sized,TRBJ2-7,TRBV9
TGTGCCAGCAGCGTAGTTGGCCAGCCCCACGAGCAGTACTTC,CASSVVGQPHEQYF,NA,many,TRBJ2-7,TRBV9
TGTGCCAGCAGCGAGAGGGGGGCAGGGCGGAATGAGCAGTTCTTC,CASSERGAGRNEQFF,NA,many,TRBJ2-1,TRBV9
TGTGCCAGCAGCGTAGCGGGACAGGCCTACAATGAGCAGTTCTTC,CASSVAGQAYNEQFF,TRBD1,many,TRBJ2-1,TRBV9
TGTGCCAGCAGCGAGAAGCGGACGTACTCTGGGGCCAACGTCCTGACTTTC,CASSEKRTYSGANVLTF,NA,many,TRBJ2-6,TRBV9
TGTGCCAGCAGCGCCGCCGGGACCACGACGGAAGAGCAGTACTTC,CASSAAGTTTEEQYF,NA,many,TRBJ2-7,TRBV9
TGTGCCAGCAGCGCCTCCCGGGACAGGGGGCACAGTGAGCAGTTCTTC,CASSASRDRGHSEQFF,TRBD1,NA,TRBJ2-1,TRBV9
TGTGCCAGCAGCGGTACAGGGAGTGGCACCGGGGAGCTGTTTTTT,CASSGTGSGTGELFF,NA,many,TRBJ2-2,TRBV9
TGTGCCAGCAGCGTAGACCCCGGCGGAGTGGGCTCCTACGAGCAGTACTTC,CASSVDPGGVGSYEQYF,NA,medium-sized,TRBJ2-7,TRBV9
TGTGCCAGCAGCGGAGCGGGGGGCTCGGCCTACAATGAGCAGTTCTTC,CASSGAGGSAYNEQFF,TRBD2,many,TRBJ2-1,TRBV9
TGTGCCAGCAGCGTCCTTCTCGGGACAGATACGCAGTATTTT,CASSVLLGTDTQYF,NA,many,TRBJ2-3,TRBV9
TGTGCCAGCAGCCCAAGGGACAGGGGGCTGCCCAATGAGCAGTTCTTC,CASSPRDRGLPNEQFF,TRBD1,many,TRBJ2-1,TRBV9
TGTGCCAGCAGCGTAGCGGGCGGGACTAGCGGGATAGGTATCTACAATGAGCAGTTCTTC,CASSVAGGTSGIGIYNEQFF,TRBD2,many,TRBJ2-1,TRBV9
TGTGCCAGCAGCCCGGACGGACTGTACACCGGGGAGCTGTTTTTT,CASSPDGLYTGELFF,NA,medium-sized,TRBJ2-2,TRBV9
TGTGCCAGCAGCGGAATTAGCGGGAGAGTGGCCTACAATGAGCAGTTCTTC,CASSGISGRVAYNEQFF,TRBD2,many,TRBJ2-1,TRBV9
TGTGCCAGCAGCGCAACCGGGACTAGCGGGGCCAAAAACATTCAGTACTTC,CASSATGTSGAKNIQYF,TRBD2,many,TRBJ2-4,TRBV9